This passage covers 5 T cell receptor beta chains from one sample sequenced in a study of response to subunit inactivated influenza vaccine. TCRdb analysed the RT-PCR reads with MiXCR anew, one entry per CDR3 protein. The data hold hundreds of thousands of distinct CDR3 sequences, with approximately 14% observed a single time. The sample here was PBMCs from blood, taken less than 15 days before vaccination. Receptor source: a man aged 50-59 years who received an inactivated influenza vaccine.

The chain links TRBV5-6 to TRBJ2-1, with TRBD2 identical over 12 bases. Germline V gene data show CDR1 as SGHDT and CDR2 as YYEEEE. The CDR3 contains 18 residues. Unmatched junction bases numbered 15, after V lost 4 bases and J lost 7 bases. CDR3 residues: CASSRVATSGRKLNEQFF. The CDR3 DNA follows: TGTGCCAGCAGCCGTGTGGCCACTAGCGGGAGGAAATTAAATGAGCAGTTCTTC.

The rearrangement links TRBV7-2 to TRBJ2-5; TRBD2 matches 9 bases. With 0 bases clipped from V and 1 base from J, the junction kept 3 bases outside the gene matches. From germline, CDR1 is SGHTA and CDR2 FQGNSA. The CDR3 contains 16 residues. This CDR3 reads CASSLALAGFQETQYF. The CDR3 region has the DNA TGTGCCAGCAGCTTAGCGCTAGCGGGGTTCCAAGAGACCCAGTACTTC.

The V gene is TRBV20-1, the J gene TRBJ2-2, with 8 bases fitting TRBD2. The germline gives CDR1 DFQATT, CDR2 SNEGSKA (reference sequence). This CDR3 is 18 amino acids long. Trimming removed 0 bases from V and 0 bases from J; junction bases left unmatched: 9. This chain's CDR3 is CSARDTRGGAPNTGELFF. The CDR3 bases are TGCAGTGCTAGAGACACACGGGGGGGCGCCCCGAACACCGGGGAGCTGTTTTTT.

The chain has TRBV20-1 and TRBJ2-1, with 7 bases lining up with TRBD2. This CDR3 is built from 17 residues. J gave up 3 bases and V 2 bases, and 13 bases lay outside the gene matches. Germline V lookup: CDR1 DFQATT, CDR2 SNEGSKA (reference sequence). CDR3 DNA sequence: TGCAGTGCTAGAACTTCTAGCGGCCTCCGTTTCTACAATGAGCAGTTCTTC. Its protein is CSARTSSGLRFYNEQFF.

This clonotype was observed at least ten times. V gene TRBV7-2 combines with J gene TRBJ2-3, with D hard to call. This CDR3 contains 12 residues. V lost 3 bases to trimming and J lost 4 bases, with 5 bases between them. Germline-derived CDR1 and CDR2 are SGHTA and FQGNSA. The CDR3 loop is CASSFLSDTQYF. CDR3 nucleotide sequence: TGTGCCAGCAGCTTCCTTTCAGATACGCAGTATTTT.